The sample holds a few counts of the clone carrying this T cell receptor beta chain. Its specificity is not known. This entry comes from a study of blood T cells in healthy people across ages. Study-wide results and caveats: Comparison with aged donors showed that long-lived donors had more naive CD4+ cells and higher diversity.

Sample donors were healthy Caucasian individuals that came from Russia, aged 6 to 90. The sample, about 9.2 milliliters of peripheral blood, was drawn from each donor. At least 6.5 million PBMCs were isolated per sample. Next came a second PCR, run for roughly 6 to 11 cycles, which used a sample-barcoded 5' primer along with a J-beta primer mix. MiXCR, run by TCRdb on the 5' RACE reads, gives a single entry per CDR3 protein. The profile shows about 1.8 million distinct CDR3 sequences, around half of them singletons. Deletions cut 5 bases from V and 1 base from J, with 10 bases between. CDR3 length: 14 amino acids. Germline V gene data show CDR1 as MNHEY and CDR2 as SVGEGT.

The chain employs TRBV6-2 or TRBV6-3 and TRBJ2-3, with D possibly being TRBD2 (5 bases). This TCR was recovered from a middle-aged woman in good health. The sample consisted of blood. The DNA of the CDR3 is TGTGCCAGCAGTCTAATGAGGGGCACAGATACGCAGTATTTT. It yields the protein CASSLMRGTDTQYF.